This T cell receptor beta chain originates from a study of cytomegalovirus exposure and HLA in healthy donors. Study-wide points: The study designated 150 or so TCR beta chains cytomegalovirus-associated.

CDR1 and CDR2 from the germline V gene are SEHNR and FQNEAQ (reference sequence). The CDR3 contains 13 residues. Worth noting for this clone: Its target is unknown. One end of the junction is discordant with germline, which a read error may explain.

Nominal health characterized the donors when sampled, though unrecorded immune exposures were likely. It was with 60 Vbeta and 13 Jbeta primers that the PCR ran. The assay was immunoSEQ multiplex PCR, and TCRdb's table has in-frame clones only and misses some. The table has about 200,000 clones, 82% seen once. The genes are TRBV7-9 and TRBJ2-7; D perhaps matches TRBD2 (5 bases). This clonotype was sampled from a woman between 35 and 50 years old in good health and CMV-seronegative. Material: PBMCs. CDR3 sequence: CSSSFDYNYEQYF. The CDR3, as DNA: TGTTCCAGCAGCTTCGACTATAACTACGAGCAGTACTTC.